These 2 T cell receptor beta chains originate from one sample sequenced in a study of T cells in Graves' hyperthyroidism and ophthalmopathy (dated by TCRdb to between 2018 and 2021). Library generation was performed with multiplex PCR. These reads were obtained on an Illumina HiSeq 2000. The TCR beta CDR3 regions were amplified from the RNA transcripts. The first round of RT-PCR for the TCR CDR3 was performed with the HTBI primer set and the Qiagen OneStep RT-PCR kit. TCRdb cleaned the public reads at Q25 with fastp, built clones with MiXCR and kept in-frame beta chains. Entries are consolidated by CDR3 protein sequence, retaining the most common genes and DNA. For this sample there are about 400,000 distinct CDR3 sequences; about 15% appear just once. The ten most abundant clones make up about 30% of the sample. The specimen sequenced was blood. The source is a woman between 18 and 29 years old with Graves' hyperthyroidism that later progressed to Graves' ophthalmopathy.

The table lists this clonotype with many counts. The CDR3 sequence: CSASLIAGGPIDTQYF. CDR3 nucleotide sequence: TGCAGTGCTAGCCTAATAGCGGGAGGGCCGATAGATACGCAGTATTTT. The genes are TRBV20-1 and TRBJ2-3, with 11 positions matching TRBD2. The length of the CDR3 is 16 residues. The V segment lost 3 bases and the J segment 5 bases; nucleotides outside the gene matches: 10. Germline V gene data show CDR1 as DFQATT and CDR2 as SNEGSKA (reference sequence).

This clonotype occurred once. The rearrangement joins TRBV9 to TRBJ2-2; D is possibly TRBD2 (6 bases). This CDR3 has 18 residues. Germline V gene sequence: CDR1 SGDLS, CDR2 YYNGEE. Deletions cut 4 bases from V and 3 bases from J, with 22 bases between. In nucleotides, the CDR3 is TGTGCCAGCAGCTTTTCCCACCGGGGAGGTGGCTACACCGGGGAGCTGTTTTTT. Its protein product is CASSFSHRGGGYTGELFF.